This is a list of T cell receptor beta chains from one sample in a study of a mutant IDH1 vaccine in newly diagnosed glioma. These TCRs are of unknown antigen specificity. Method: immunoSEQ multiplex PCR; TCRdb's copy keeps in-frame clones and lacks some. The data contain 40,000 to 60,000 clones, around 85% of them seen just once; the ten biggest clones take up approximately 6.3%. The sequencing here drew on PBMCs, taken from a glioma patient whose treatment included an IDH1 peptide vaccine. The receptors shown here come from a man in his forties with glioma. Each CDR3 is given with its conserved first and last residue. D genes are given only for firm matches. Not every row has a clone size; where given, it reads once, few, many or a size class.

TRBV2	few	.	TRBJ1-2	CASNRGGDYGYTF	TGTGCCAGCAATCGGGGGGGGGACTATGGCTACACCTTC
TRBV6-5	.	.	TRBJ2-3	CASVRGLTQYF	TGTGCCAGCGTTCGAGGTTTGACGCAGTATTTT
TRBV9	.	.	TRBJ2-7	CASSVNGSYEQYF	TGTGCCAGCAGCGTAAACGGTTCCTACGAGCAGTACTTC
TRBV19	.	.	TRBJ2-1	CASRAAGAPEQFF	TGTGCCAGTAGGGCGGCAGGGGCCCCTGAGCAGTTCTTC
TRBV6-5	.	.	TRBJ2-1	CASRPQGGSYNEQFF	TGTGCCAGCAGACCTCAGGGAGGCTCCTACAATGAGCAGTTCTTC
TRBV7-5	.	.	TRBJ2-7	CARSLGLAGWESSYEQYF	TGTGCCAGAAGCTTGGGACTAGCGGGGTGGGAGAGCTCCTACGAGCAGTACTTC
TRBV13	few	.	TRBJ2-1	CASSSGGDEQFF	TGTGCCAGCAGCTCAGGCGGAGACGAGCAGTTCTTC
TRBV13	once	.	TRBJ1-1	CASSSWGVMNTEAFF	TGTGCCAGCAGCTCGTGGGGGGTAATGAACACTGAAGCTTTCTTT
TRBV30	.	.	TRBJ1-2	CARSRDYGYTF	TGTGCCCGGAGTCGGGACTATGGCTACACCTTC
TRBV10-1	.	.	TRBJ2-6	CASSGSGPGANVLTF	TGCGCCAGCAGTGGCAGTGGCCCTGGGGCCAACGTCCTGACTTTC
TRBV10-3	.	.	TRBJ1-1	CAISEGGEVVNTEAFF	TGTGCCATCAGTGAGGGGGGGGAAGTGGTGAACACTGAAGCTTTCTTT
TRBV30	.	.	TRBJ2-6	CAWRAQPVSGANVLTF	TGTGCCTGGAGAGCCCAGCCCGTTTCTGGGGCCAACGTCCTGACTTTC
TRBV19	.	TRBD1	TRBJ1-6	CASSMAGGDSPLHF	TGTGCCAGTAGTATGGCAGGGGGCGATTCACCCCTCCACTTT
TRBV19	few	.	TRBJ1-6	CASQYSNNSPLHF	TGTGCCAGCCAATACAGTAATAATTCACCCCTCCACTTT
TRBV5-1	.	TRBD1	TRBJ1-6	CASSLERTGPSPLHF	TGCGCCAGCAGCTTGGAGCGGACAGGGCCTTCACCCCTCCACTTT
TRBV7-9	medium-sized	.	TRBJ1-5	CASSLEGSSSPQHF	TGTGCCAGCAGCTTGGAGGGGAGTTCTTCGCCCCAGCATTTT
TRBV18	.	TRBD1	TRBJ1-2	CASSPNDRGRRGYTF	TGTGCCAGCTCACCAAACGACAGGGGGCGACGAGGCTACACCTTC